The next 26 T cell receptor beta chains were all read from a single sample in a study of beta chain features in type 1 diabetes (dated by TCRdb to 2016 to 2018). Preparation of the library involved the immunoSEQ multiplex PCR assay. The entire amount of isolated RNA was reverse transcribed using the High Capacity cDNA Reverse Transcription Kit, so the sequenced TCRB transcripts were expressed ones. TCRdb retrieved this table from immuneACCESS and kept in-frame rearrangements only. Not all clones are present; in checked studies, unresolved V genes account for under half, and no reason is known for the remainder. The sample records roughly 310,000 clones, approximately 11% of which are singletons. Together, the top ten hold about 0.015% of the sample. Sequenced: naive CD4+ T cells from blood. The cell subset or site label, as the study defines it: true naive CD4+ T cells. Receptor source: a woman under 40 in good health.

This clone has only a few counts. At the DNA level, this CDR3 is encoded by other sequences in the same sample as well. The chain uses TRBV7-9 and TRBJ1-5, with 8 bases matching TRBD1. Germline-derived CDR1 and CDR2 are SEHNR and FQNEAQ (reference sequence). CDR3 size: 14 residues. The trim removed 2 bases at V and 7 bases at J, leaving 4 bases unmatched. DNA for the CDR3: TGTGCCAGCAGCTTACAGGGGGCAGGGCAGCCCCAGCATTTT. This gives the protein CASSLQGAGQPQHF.

The J gene is TRBJ2-7, the V gene TRBV14, with 9 bases matching TRBD1. Losses at the gene ends were 2 bases for V and 1 base for J; bases not matched to a gene: 3. Looked up from germline, CDR1 is SGHDN and CDR2 is FVKESK. The CDR3 totals 15 residues. CDR3 protein: CASSQQTGGSYEQYF. The CDR3 bases are TGTGCCAGCAGCCAACAGACAGGGGGGTCCTACGAGCAGTACTTC.

This clone was observed a few times. The rearrangement uses TRBV6-6 and TRBJ1-2; D is uncertain. V was clipped by 2 bases and J by 7 bases, with 14 bases between them. The CDR3 spans 14 residues. The V gene's germline CDR1 is MNHNY and CDR2 SVGAGI (reference sequence). CDR3 sequence: CASSYELDAIGYTF. CDR3 nucleotides: TGTGCCAGCAGTTACGAGCTAGATGCCATTGGCTACACCTTC.

The CDR3 DNA follows: TGCAGCGTTGAACTACCTGGCGGGCCCCAGCATTTT. It codes for CSVELPGGPQHF. V is TRBV29-1 and J is TRBJ1-5; D not resolved. The CDR3 extends over 12 amino acids. The ends were cut back, 2 bases at V and 9 bases at J, with 11 bases in the middle. Germline CDR1 is SQVTM and CDR2 is ANQGSEA. Filled out from reference TRBV29-1 and TRBJ1-5, the complete variable domain reads SAVISQKPSRDICQRGTSLTIQCQVDSQVTMMFWYRQQPGQSLTLIATANQGSEATYESGFVIDKFPISRPNLTFSTLTVSNMSPEDSSIYLCSVELPGGPQHFGDGTRLSIL.

The CDR3 reads CASTRGEAGELFF. CDR3 nucleotides: TGTGCCAGCACGCGGGGGGAAGCAGGGGAGCTGTTTTTT. The V gene is TRBV28, the J gene TRBJ2-2; 8 positions agree with TRBD2. The CDR3 has 13 amino acids. The germline gives CDR1 MDHEN, CDR2 SYDVKM. V gave up 7 bases and J gave up 8 bases; unmatched junction bases: 6.

V usage is TRBV4-3 and J usage is TRBJ2-3; D possibly corresponds to TRBD1 (6 bases). Germline V lookup: CDR1 LGHNA, CDR2 YSLEER. V lost 4 bases and J lost 4, with 21 bases in between. CDR3 length equals 17 residues. This CDR3 reads CASSPGVGGYLPDTQYF. The CDR3 bases are TGCGCCAGCAGCCCAGGGGTAGGCGGTTATTTGCCAGATACGCAGTATTTT.

The chain is built from TRBV11-3 and TRBJ2-5, with TRBD2 matching over 9 bases. The CDR3 consists of 15 residues. Germline CDR1 SGHNT, CDR2 YENEEA. V was pared by 5 bases and J by 1 base, with 5 bases of the junction left unmatched. CDR3 sequence: CASSRGGGSQETQYF. The CDR3 coding sequence is TGTGCCAGCAGCCGCGGGGGGGGAAGCCAAGAGACCCAGTACTTC.

This clone was detected only a few times. This sequence joins TRBV4-2 and TRBJ1-4; D possibly corresponds to TRBD1 (6 bases). CDR1 and CDR2 (germline): LGHNA, YNFKEQ. The germline V and J ends were trimmed by 4 bases and 2 bases, with 11 bases remaining between them. The CDR3 covers 15 residues. Written as DNA, the CDR3 is TGTGCCAGCAGCCCAACAGGGCTCACTAATGAAAAACTGTTTTTT. This sequence encodes CASSPTGLTNEKLFF.

V usage is TRBV10-3 and J usage is TRBJ2-7, with TRBD2 as a possible D gene (5 bases). This CDR3 has 12 amino acids. The V gene's germline CDR1 is ENHRY and CDR2 SYGVKD. The V and J ends lost 3 bases and 7 bases respectively, with 10 bases between them. CDR3: CAISEPSGEQYF. The DNA of the CDR3 is TGTGCCATCAGTGAACCCTCGGGGGAGCAGTACTTC.

V gene TRBV7-9 combines with J gene TRBJ2-3; 13 nucleotides agree with TRBD2. Trimming removed 3 bases from V and 6 bases from J; junction bases left unmatched: 9. This CDR3 comprises 17 residues. CDR1 and CDR2 (germline): SEHNR, FQNEAQ (reference sequence). DNA of the CDR3: TGTGCCAGCAGCTTCACAAGGACTAGCGGGAGTGAGGATACGCAGTATTTT. Translating gives CASSFTRTSGSEDTQYF. Full variable domain (remainder filled in from reference TRBV7-9 and TRBJ2-3): DTGVSQNPRHKITKRGQNVTFRCDPISEHNRLYWYRQTLGQGPEFLTYFQNEAQLEKSRLLSDRFSAERPKGSFSTLEIQRTEQGDSAMYLCASSFTRTSGSEDTQYFGPGTRLTVL.

The rearrangement uses TRBV7-2 and TRBJ2-2; D not resolved. The CDR3 has 13 residues. In germline, CDR1 is SGHTA, CDR2 FQGNSA. The V end lost 5 bases, the J end lost 7 bases, and 11 bases lay between the germline ends. Here the CDR3 reads CASSQRGIGELFF. In DNA form, the CDR3 reads TGTGCCAGCAGCCAAAGAGGCATCGGGGAGCTGTTTTTT.

This rearrangement joins TRBV20-1 to TRBJ2-7; tentative D call: TRBD2 (6 bases). Germline V gene lookup returns CDR1 DFQATT and CDR2 SNEGSKA (reference sequence). The CDR3 has 11 residues. The CDR3 bases are TGCAGCGCCCGGGAGCTCTACGAGCAGTACTTC. Translation gives CSARELYEQYF.

This clone was observed a handful of times. DNA for the CDR3: TGTGCCAGCAGTTACTCGTCTAGCGGGAGTTATGAGCAGTTCTTC. It codes for CASSYSSSGSYEQFF. This chain connects TRBV6-5 to TRBJ2-1, with TRBD2 matching over 10 bases. V trimming: 0 bases; J trimming: 8 bases; junction bases outside the gene matches: 4. This CDR3 comprises 15 residues. Germline CDR1 is MNHEY and CDR2 is SVGAGI.

This clone appeared a few times. The CDR3 reads CASSVGGLAGTYNEQFF. CDR3 nucleotide sequence: TGTGCCAGCAGCGTAGGGGGGCTAGCGGGAACCTACAATGAGCAGTTCTTC. The chain links TRBV9 to TRBJ2-1; 9 bases agree with TRBD2. After removal of 0 bases from V and 2 bases from J, the junction contained 6 bases not matched to a gene. The CDR3 covers 17 residues. The V gene's germline CDR1 is SGDLS and CDR2 YYNGEE.

This chain joins TRBV6-5 and TRBJ2-7; 7 nucleotides match TRBD2. Germline-derived CDR1 and CDR2 are MNHEY and SVGAGI. This CDR3 has 14 residues. V lost 6 bases, J lost 0 bases, and 5 bases stayed unmatched. CDR3: CASSFERDSYEQYF. CDR3 nucleotide sequence: TGTGCCAGCAGCTTTGAGCGGGACTCCTACGAGCAGTACTTC.

The rearrangement uses TRBV11-2 and TRBJ2-5, with TRBD2 matching over 9 bases. V shed 5 bases, J shed 5 bases, and the junction held 9 bases outside the gene matches. The V gene's germline CDR1 is SGHAT and CDR2 FQNNGV. The CDR3 is 15 amino acids. CDR3 in DNA: TGTGCCAGCAGCCAACTGGGACTAGCCGGGGAGACCCAGTACTTC. The encoded protein is CASSQLGLAGETQYF.

J is TRBJ2-7 and V is TRBV28, with TRBD2 as a possible D gene (6 bases). Germline V gives CDR1 MDHEN, CDR2 SYDVKM. CDR3 length equals 14 residues. V gave up 3 bases and J gave up 2 bases, with 11 bases separating them. The CDR3 DNA sequence: TGTGCCAGCAGTTTGGAGGGGCGCCCCTACGAGCAGTACTTC. Its protein is CASSLEGRPYEQYF. Based on the CDR3 plus reference TRBV28 and TRBJ2-7, the full variable domain is DVKVTQSSRYLVKRTGEKVFLECVQDMDHENMFWYRQDPGLGLRLIYFSYDVKMKEKGDIPEGYSVSREKKERFSLILESASTNQTSMYLCASSLEGRPYEQYFGPGTRLTVT.

This clone has just a few counts. The chain is built from TRBV5-1 and TRBJ2-3; 11 bases map to TRBD2. Trimming at V came to 2 bases and at J to 5 bases, leaving 7 bases not matched to a gene. Germline V gives CDR1 SGHRS, CDR2 YFSETQ. CDR3 length: 16 amino acids. In DNA form, the CDR3 reads TGCGCCAGCAGCTTCGTTAGCGGGAGGGCGGAAGATACGCAGTATTTT. Translation: CASSFVSGRAEDTQYF. Drawing the rest from reference TRBV5-1 and TRBJ2-3, the complete variable domain is KAGVTQTPRYLIKTRGQQVTLSCSPISGHRSVSWYQQTPGQGLQFLFEYFSETQRNKGNFPGRFSGRQFSNSRSEMNVSTLELGDSALYLCASSFVSGRAEDTQYFGPGTRLTVL.

This clone was observed a handful of times. The V call is TRBV5-4, the J call TRBJ2-3, with 11 bases that match TRBD2. CDR3 length equals 15 residues. The germline V gene has CDR1 SGHNT and CDR2 YYREEE (reference sequence). The junction had 3 bases not matched to a gene; V was cut back by 4 bases and J by 2 bases. The CDR3 region is CASSQTSGDTDTQYF. The CDR3, as DNA: TGTGCCAGCAGCCAGACTAGCGGGGACACAGATACGCAGTATTTT.

This chain connects TRBV2 to TRBJ2-7; maybe TRBD1 (6 bases). V dropped 7 bases and J dropped 7 bases, with 20 bases sitting between them. Per the germline V gene, CDR1 is SNHLY and CDR2 is FYNNEI. The CDR3 runs 14 residues. The CDR3 nucleotides read TGTGCCAGCACTTCCCGTAGTATTGGACAGGAGCAGTACTTC. Translated: CASTSRSIGQEQYF.

The V call is TRBV9, the J call TRBJ2-5, with D maybe TRBD2 (6 bases). The V and J ends lost 3 bases and 5 bases respectively, with 14 bases between them. The CDR3 loop spans 14 amino acids. CDR1 and CDR2 (germline): SGDLS, YYNGEE. The CDR3: CASSEIPGLETQYF. The CDR3 DNA reads TGTGCCAGCAGCGAAATACCGGGACTGGAGACCCAGTACTTC.

The gene calls are TRBV30 and TRBJ2-7; TRBD2 matches 13 bases. The CDR3 runs 20 residues. Germline-derived CDR1 and CDR2 are GTSNPN and SVGIG (reference sequence). V gave up 3 bases and J gave up 3 bases; unmatched junction bases: 20. The CDR3 DNA reads as TGTGCCTGGAGCCAAAAACCGCGGACTAGCGGGAGTTTTAGTTACTACGAGCAGTACTTC. Translating it yields CAWSQKPRTSGSFSYYEQYF.

This clone was detected only once. This chain connects TRBV5-1 to TRBJ1-2; tentatively, D is TRBD1 (6 bases). This CDR3 region has 12 residues. Trimming stripped 4 bases from V and 8 bases from J, with 12 bases between. The germline gives CDR1 SGHRS, CDR2 YFSETQ. In DNA, the CDR3 is TGCGCCAGCAGCATACAGGGTCGCGGCTACACCTTC. Protein sequence: CASSIQGRGYTF.

The chain carries TRBV28 and TRBJ2-1; TRBD2 agrees at 12 bases. The junction had 10 bases not matched to a gene; V was cut back by 7 bases and J by 3 bases. Germline V lookup: CDR1 MDHEN, CDR2 SYDVKM. The CDR3 extends over 17 amino acids. In DNA, the CDR3 is TGTGCCAGCACTGCCTCGGGACTAGCGGGCGACTACAATGAGCAGTTCTTC. Translated: CASTASGLAGDYNEQFF.

The chain employs TRBV19 and TRBJ2-1, with a weak D call TRBD2 (6 bases). V dropped 4 bases and J dropped 0 bases, with 7 bases sitting between them. Looked up from germline, CDR1 is LNHDA and CDR2 is SQIVND (reference sequence). This CDR3 region has 14 residues. Here the CDR3 DNA reads TGTGCCAGTAGTAGGGGGGACTCCTACAATGAGCAGTTCTTC. Translating it yields CASSRGDSYNEQFF.

The chain carries TRBV6-6 and TRBJ2-7; a weak D match, TRBD2 (6 bases). Looked up from germline, CDR1 is MNHNY and CDR2 is SVGAGI (reference sequence). The CDR3 has 13 amino acids. V lost 6 bases and J lost 6, with 15 bases in between. This CDR3 reads CASSNPAGFEQYF. For the CDR3, the DNA is TGTGCCAGCAGCAACCCTGCGGGGTTCGAGCAGTACTTC.